This TCR beta chain was sequenced in a study of CXCR3-negative and CXCR3-positive naive CD8 T cells. Investigators sorted each CD8+ T cell subset in triplicate, taking roughly 330,000 cells each time. Whole-study findings and limits: TRBV-TRBJ usage was alike in naive CXCR3-negative and CXCR3-positive cells but differed in memory cells. High diversity, comparable across both naive subsets, contrasted with much lower diversity in memory CD8+ cells. The study inferred TCR strength from TRB CDR3 properties and found comparable surface CD5 between naive subsets.

The authors prepared UMI-labeled TRB cDNA libraries by 5' RACE. TCRdb re-called the 5' RACE reads, yielding one record per CDR3 amino acid sequence without DNA. Its listing shows around 34,000 distinct CDR3 sequences. For this clonotype: Its antigen is undetermined.

Sequenced material: memory CD8+ T cells from blood. The source is a human donor in good health. Some clones in this sample may be carry-over from other donors' samples.

This CDR3 is CASSQDPQGVGMNTEAFF. This chain links TRBV4-1 with TRBJ1-1; the TRBD1 assignment by TCRdb is unverifiable without DNA. From germline, CDR1 is MGHRA and CDR2 YSYEKL. The CDR3 runs 18 residues.